This TCR beta chain was found in a study of shared clonotypes between healthy human individuals. About the research overall: Every donor yielded three CD4 naive, three CD4 memory, two CD8 naive and one CD8 memory plate. Study-level results: A few donors shared approximately 5% of their naive CD4 clonotypes.

To note about this clone: Its target is not known.

Measured with immunoSEQ multiplex PCR; TCRdb has only the in-frame clones, and not every one. There are some 89,000 clones in the sample; roughly two thirds occur only once, and roughly 40% lies in the top ten. The CD8 memory fraction combined CD45RO+ cells with TemRA cells (CCR7-negative CD45RA+). This CDR3 spans 14 amino acids. The germline CDR1 and CDR2 sequences are MNHEY and SMNVEV (reference sequence). Trimming removed 6 bases from V and 0 bases from J, with 12 bases in between. The sequence was collected from a man aged 25 to 45 in good health. Specimen: memory CD8+ T cells sorted from blood. Stated subset: CD45RO+ cells pooled with CCR7-negative TemRA cells. The rearrangement links TRBV27 to TRBJ2-7; D is perhaps TRBD1 (5 bases). CDR3 bases: TGTGCCAGCAGAACCACAGGACACTCCTACGAGCAGTACTTC. Translated: CASRTTGHSYEQYF.